What follows are 4 T cell receptor beta chains derived from one specimen sequenced in a study of blood T cell repertoires in COVID-19. Here immunoSEQ multiplex PCR was the method, and the copy in TCRdb shows in-frame clones only, minus some. The sample contains approximately 250,000 clones, over 75% of which appear only once. Sequenced material: peripheral blood. The source of these receptors is a human donor in a cohort sampled during active COVID-19.

V and J are TRBV7-2 and TRBJ1-2, with 7 bases fitting TRBD1. This CDR3 comprises 16 residues. V trimming: 1 base; J trimming: 6 bases; junction bases outside the gene matches: 11. In germline, CDR1 is SGHTA, CDR2 FQGNSA. CDR3 sequence (DNA): TGTGCCAGCAGCTTAGGGTGGGGACAGACTGCTCATGGCTACACCTTC. The encoded protein is CASSLGWGQTAHGYTF.

Only a few counts were recorded for this clone. The CDR3 here is CASSPVTGRPNTEAFF. The CDR3 region has the DNA TGTGCCAGCTCACCAGTGACAGGGAGGCCGAACACTGAAGCTTTCTTT. The chain is built from TRBV18 and TRBJ1-1; 7 bases line up with TRBD1. The CDR3 loop spans 16 amino acids. Germline values: CDR1 KGHSH, CDR2 LQKENI. The junction had 7 bases not matched to a gene; V was cut back by 2 bases and J by 1 base.

The gene calls are TRBV11-3 and TRBJ2-2; perhaps TRBD2 as D (6 bases). CDR3 size: 13 residues. Trimming stripped 5 bases from V and 6 bases from J, with 10 bases between. The germline gives CDR1 SGHNT, CDR2 YENEEA. CDR3 amino acids: CASSRRGAGELFF. The CDR3 coding sequence is TGTGCCAGCAGCCGGAGGGGAGCCGGGGAGCTGTTTTTT. Together with reference TRBV11-3 and TRBJ2-2, the CDR3 gives the full variable domain: EAGVVQSPRYKIIEKKQPVAFWCNPISGHNTLYWYLQNLGQGPELLIRYENEEAVDDSQLPKDRFSAERLKGVDSTLKIQPAELGDSAVYLCASSRRGAGELFFGEGSRLTVL.

This chain links TRBV4-1 with TRBJ2-5; 9 bases match TRBD2. J lost 5 bases, V lost 0 bases, and 7 bases had no gene match. The CDR3 runs 16 residues. Germline values: CDR1 MGHRA, CDR2 YSYEKL. This chain's CDR3 is CASSQDGASGTETQYF. The CDR3 bases are TGCGCCAGCAGCCAAGATGGCGCTAGCGGGACGGAGACCCAGTACTTC.